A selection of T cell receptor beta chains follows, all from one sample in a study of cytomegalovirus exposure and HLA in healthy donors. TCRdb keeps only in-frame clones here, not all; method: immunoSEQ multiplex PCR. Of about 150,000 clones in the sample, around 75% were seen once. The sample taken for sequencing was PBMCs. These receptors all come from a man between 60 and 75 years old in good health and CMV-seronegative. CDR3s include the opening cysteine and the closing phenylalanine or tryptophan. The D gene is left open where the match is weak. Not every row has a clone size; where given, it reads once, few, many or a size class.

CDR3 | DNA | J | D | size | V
CASSLTGSLGYTF | TGCGCCAGCAGCTTGACAGGCTCCCTTGGCTACACCTTC | TRBJ1-2 | . | . | TRBV5-1
CASSVSAGTSGGYEQYF | TGTGCCAGCAGCGTATCTGCCGGGACTAGCGGGGGATACGAGCAGTACTTC | TRBJ2-7 | TRBD2 | . | TRBV9
CASSLALQVVQYF | TGTGCCAGCAGCTTAGCGCTACAGGTGGTCCAGTACTTC | TRBJ2-5 | . | . | TRBV7-9
CASSRHRGTQYF | TGTGCCAGCAGTCGTCACAGGGGAACGCAGTACTTC | TRBJ2-7 | TRBD1 | . | TRBV27
CASSLVADYGYTF | TGTGCCAGCAGCTTGGTTGCGGACTATGGCTACACCTTC | TRBJ1-2 | . | . | TRBV5-6
CASSFPQGDEAFF | TGTGCCAGCAGTTTCCCGCAGGGTGACGAAGCTTTCTTT | TRBJ1-1 | . | once | TRBV28
CASSQGQGVNGNTEAFF | TGCGCCAGCAGCCAAGGACAGGGGGTTAACGGGAACACTGAAGCTTTCTTT | TRBJ1-1 | TRBD1 | once | TRBV4-1
CASRSSGTPNEQFF | TGTGCCAGCAGATCAAGCGGTACCCCCAATGAGCAGTTCTTC | TRBJ2-1 | . | many | TRBV14
CASSRGSLQGAAFF | TGTGCCAGCAGCAGAGGGTCTTTGCAGGGGGCAGCTTTCTTT | TRBJ1-1 | . | . | TRBV21-1
CSVGRGRLIMNTEAFF | TGCAGCGTTGGGCGGGGACGGCTTATCATGAACACTGAAGCTTTCTTT | TRBJ1-1 | . | . | TRBV29-1
CASSLSAGAQYGYTF | TGTGCCAGCAGCTTATCAGCAGGGGCGCAGTATGGCTACACCTTC | TRBJ1-2 | . | once | TRBV5-4
CASSLAGGNEQFF | TGTGCCAGCAGCTTAGCAGGGGGGAATGAGCAGTTCTTC | TRBJ2-1 | . | few | TRBV11-3
CASTSVRGGYNEQFF | TGTGCCAGCACCTCCGTTCGGGGGGGGTACAATGAGCAGTTCTTC | TRBJ2-1 | TRBD2 | . | TRBV5-4
CASSKDRGRTGELFF | TGTGCCAGCAGTAAAGACAGGGGTCGCACCGGGGAGCTGTTTTTT | TRBJ2-2 | TRBD1 | . | TRBV7-9
CASSLVGGQGYGYTF | TGTGCCAGCAGCTTAGTAGGGGGACAGGGTTATGGCTACACCTTC | TRBJ1-2 | TRBD1 | . | TRBV7-8
CASSLEANSYEQYF | TGTGCCAGCAGCTTAGAAGCTAACTCCTACGAGCAGTACTTC | TRBJ2-7 | . | once | TRBV7-2
CASSSRLAGATQYF | TGTGCCAGCAGCTCCAGACTAGCAGGTGCTACGCAGTATTTT | TRBJ2-3 | TRBD2 | . | TRBV5-6
CASSVWDSDSAHYGYTF | TGTGCCAGCAGCGTATGGGACAGTGATAGCGCCCACTATGGCTACACCTTC | TRBJ1-2 | TRBD1 | few | TRBV9
CASSETTGELFF | TGTGCCAGCAGCGAAACTACCGGGGAGCTGTTTTTT | TRBJ2-2 | . | . | TRBV7-2
CASSLGTASEAFF | TGCGCCAGCAGCCTCGGGACTGCTTCTGAAGCTTTCTTT | TRBJ1-1 | . | . | TRBV5-1
CASSEGGLVSYEQFF | TGTGCCAGCAGTGAAGGGGGACTAGTATCATATGAGCAGTTCTTC | TRBJ2-1 | TRBD2 | few | TRBV2
CASSRETSTDTQYF | TGCGCCAGCAGCCGTGAGACTAGCACAGATACGCAGTATTTT | TRBJ2-3 | . | few | TRBV5-1
CASSSGRRGTDEAFF | TGTGCCAGCAGCTCTGGACGCAGGGGGACCGATGAAGCTTTCTTT | TRBJ1-1 | TRBD1 | . | TRBV11-3
CASSLQGADTQYF | TGTGCCAGCAGTTTACAGGGGGCGGATACGCAGTATTTT | TRBJ2-3 | TRBD1 | . | TRBV27
CASSPNILTGNTGELFF | TGTGCCAGCTCACCAAACATACTAACGGGGAACACCGGGGAGCTGTTTTTT | TRBJ2-2 | . | . | TRBV18
CASSPFGGGNTEAFF | TGTGCCAGCTCACCATTCGGGGGGGGGAACACTGAAGCTTTCTTT | TRBJ1-1 | . | few | TRBV18
CASSIRSPGLAGLRNNNEQFF | TGTGCCAGTAGTATAAGGAGTCCGGGACTAGCGGGGTTACGAAATAACAATGAGCAGTTCTTC | TRBJ2-1 | TRBD2 | . | TRBV19